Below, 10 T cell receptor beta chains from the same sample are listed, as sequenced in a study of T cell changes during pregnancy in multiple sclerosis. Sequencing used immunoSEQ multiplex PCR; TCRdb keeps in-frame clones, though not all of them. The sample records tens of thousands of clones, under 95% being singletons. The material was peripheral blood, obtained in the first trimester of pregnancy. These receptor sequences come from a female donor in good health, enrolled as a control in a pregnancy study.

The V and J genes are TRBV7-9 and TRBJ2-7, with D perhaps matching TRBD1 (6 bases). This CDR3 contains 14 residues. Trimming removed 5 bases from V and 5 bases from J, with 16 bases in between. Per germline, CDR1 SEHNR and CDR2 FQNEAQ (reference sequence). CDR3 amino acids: CASSPLTGPHEQYF. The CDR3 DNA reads TGTGCCAGCAGCCCATTGACAGGCCCCCACGAGCAGTACTTC.

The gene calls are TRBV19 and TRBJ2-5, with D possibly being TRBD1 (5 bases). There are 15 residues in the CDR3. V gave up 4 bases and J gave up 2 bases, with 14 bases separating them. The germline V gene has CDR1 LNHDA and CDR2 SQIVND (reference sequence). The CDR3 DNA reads TGTGCCAGTAGTACCTCGGACATCCCACAAGAGACCCAGTACTTC. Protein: CASSTSDIPQETQYF.

The CDR3 region is CAWRAPLASGTDTQYF. The CDR3 nucleotides read TGTGCCTGGAGGGCCCCCCTAGCATCCGGTACAGATACGCAGTATTTT. The V gene is TRBV30, the J gene TRBJ2-3; perhaps TRBD2 as D (5 bases). Trimming removed 3 bases from V and 3 bases from J, with 19 bases in between. Germline CDR1 is GTSNPN and CDR2 is SVGIG (reference sequence). The CDR3 is 16 amino acids.

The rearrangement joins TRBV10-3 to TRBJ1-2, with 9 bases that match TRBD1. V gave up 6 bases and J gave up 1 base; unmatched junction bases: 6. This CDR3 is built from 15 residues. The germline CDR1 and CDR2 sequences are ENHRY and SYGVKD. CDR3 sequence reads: CAIRGTGPLNYGYTF. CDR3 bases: TGTGCCATCAGGGGGACAGGGCCCCTTAACTATGGCTACACCTTC.

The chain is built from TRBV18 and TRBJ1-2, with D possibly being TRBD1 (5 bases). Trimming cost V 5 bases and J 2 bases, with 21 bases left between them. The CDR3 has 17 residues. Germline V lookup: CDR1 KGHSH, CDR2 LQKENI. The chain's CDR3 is CASSAGAQEGPNYGYTF. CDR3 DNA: TGTGCCAGCTCAGCCGGGGCACAGGAGGGTCCCAACTATGGCTACACCTTC.

The CDR3 coding sequence is TGTGCCAGCAGCGTATGGGCTAGCGGGAGCGAGCAGTTCTTC. This sequence encodes CASSVWASGSEQFF. The chain employs TRBV9 and TRBJ2-1; 10 bases line up with TRBD2. Losses at the gene ends were 1 base for V and 10 bases for J; bases not matched to a gene: 5. The germline CDR1 and CDR2 sequences are SGDLS and YYNGEE. The CDR3 has 14 residues.

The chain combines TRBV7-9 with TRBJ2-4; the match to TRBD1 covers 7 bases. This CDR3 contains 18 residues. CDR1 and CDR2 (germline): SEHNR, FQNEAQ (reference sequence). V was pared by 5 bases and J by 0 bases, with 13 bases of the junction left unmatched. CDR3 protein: CASSPQTGQPLAKNIQYF. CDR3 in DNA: TGTGCCAGCAGCCCGCAGACGGGACAGCCACTAGCCAAAAACATTCAGTACTTC.

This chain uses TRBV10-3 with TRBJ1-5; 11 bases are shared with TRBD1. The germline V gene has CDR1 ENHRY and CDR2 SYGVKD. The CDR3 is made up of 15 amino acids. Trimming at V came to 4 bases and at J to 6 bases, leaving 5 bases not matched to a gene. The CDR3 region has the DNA TGTGCCATCAGTGGGGGACAGGGGGGCAGTCAGCCCCAGCATTTT. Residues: CAISGGQGGSQPQHF.

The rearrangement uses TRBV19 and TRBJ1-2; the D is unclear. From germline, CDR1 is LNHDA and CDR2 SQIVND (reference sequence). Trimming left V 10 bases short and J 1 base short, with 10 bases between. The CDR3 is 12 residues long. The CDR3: CAILTVNYGYTF. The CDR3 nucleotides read TGTGCCATCTTGACTGTTAACTATGGCTACACCTTC.

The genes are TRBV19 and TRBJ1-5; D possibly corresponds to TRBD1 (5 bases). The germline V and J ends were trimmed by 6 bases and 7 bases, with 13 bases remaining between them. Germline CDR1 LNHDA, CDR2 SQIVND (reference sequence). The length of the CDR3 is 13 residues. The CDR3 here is CASSAPDRQPQHF. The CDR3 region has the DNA TGTGCCAGTAGCGCCCCCGACAGACAGCCCCAGCATTTT.